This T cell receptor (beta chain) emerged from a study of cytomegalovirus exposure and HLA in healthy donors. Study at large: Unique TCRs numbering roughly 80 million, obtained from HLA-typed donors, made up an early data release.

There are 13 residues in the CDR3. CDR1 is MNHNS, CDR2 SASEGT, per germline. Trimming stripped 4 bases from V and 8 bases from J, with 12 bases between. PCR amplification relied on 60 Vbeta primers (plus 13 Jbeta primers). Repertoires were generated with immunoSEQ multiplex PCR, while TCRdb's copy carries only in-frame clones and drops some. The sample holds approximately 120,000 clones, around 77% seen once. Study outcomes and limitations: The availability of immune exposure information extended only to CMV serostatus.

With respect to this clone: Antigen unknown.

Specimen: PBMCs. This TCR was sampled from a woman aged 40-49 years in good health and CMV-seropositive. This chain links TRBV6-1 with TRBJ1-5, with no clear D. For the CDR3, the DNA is TGTGCCAGCAGTGCCCAGTTGGGAGAGCCCCAGCATTTT. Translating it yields CASSAQLGEPQHF.